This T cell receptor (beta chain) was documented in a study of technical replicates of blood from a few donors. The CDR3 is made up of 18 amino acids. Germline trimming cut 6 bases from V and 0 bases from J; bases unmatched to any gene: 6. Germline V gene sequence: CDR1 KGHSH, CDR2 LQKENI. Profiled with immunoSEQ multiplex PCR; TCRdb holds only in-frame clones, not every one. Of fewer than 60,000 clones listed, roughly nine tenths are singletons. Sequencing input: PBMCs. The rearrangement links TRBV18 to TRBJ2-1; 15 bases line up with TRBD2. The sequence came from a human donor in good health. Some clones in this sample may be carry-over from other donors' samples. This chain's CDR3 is CASSLGTSGGNSYNEQFF. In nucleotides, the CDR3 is TGTGCCAGCTCCCTAGGGACTAGCGGGGGGAACTCCTACAATGAGCAGTTCTTC.